Listed below are T cell receptor beta chains from one sample, sequenced in a study of blood T cell repertoires in COVID-19. Using immunoSEQ multiplex PCR, the repertoire was profiled, and TCRdb retains in-frame clones only, with some absent. The table has about 180,000 clones, over 80% seen once; the top ten hold 7.6%. Sequenced input: peripheral blood. The receptors here all came from a woman in her 70s with COVID-19, enrolled during active disease. CDR3s include the opening cysteine and the closing phenylalanine or tryptophan. Fields, in order: clone size, D gene, J gene, V gene, CDR3 protein, CDR3 DNA. D genes are given only for firm matches. Where a row states a size, it is once, few, many or the class of an expanded clone; other rows omit it.

abundance: few; d_gene: TRBD1; j_gene: TRBJ1-2; v_gene: TRBV4-1; CDR3aa: CASSPGGNYGYTF; CDR3nt: TGCGCCAGCAGCCCAGGGGGTAACTATGGCTACACCTTC
abundance: -; d_gene: TRBD2; j_gene: TRBJ2-3; v_gene: TRBV6-6; CDR3aa: CASTAREGVTDTQYF; CDR3nt: TGTGCCAGCACCGCTCGGGAGGGAGTTACAGATACGCAGTATTTT
abundance: -; d_gene: TRBD1; j_gene: TRBJ1-4; v_gene: TRBV6-5; CDR3aa: CASRMTGATNEKLFF; CDR3nt: TGTGCCAGCAGGATGACAGGGGCAACTAATGAAAAACTGTTTTTT
abundance: -; d_gene: -; j_gene: TRBJ2-3; v_gene: TRBV7-2; CDR3aa: CASSWQGPITDTQYF; CDR3nt: TGTGCCAGCAGCTGGCAGGGCCCCATCACAGATACGCAGTATTTT
abundance: -; d_gene: -; j_gene: TRBJ2-5; v_gene: TRBV5-5; CDR3aa: CASSLGQIQETQYF; CDR3nt: TGTGCCAGCAGCTTGGGACAGATCCAAGAGACCCAGTACTTC
abundance: -; d_gene: -; j_gene: TRBJ2-7; v_gene: TRBV14; CDR3aa: CASSQLLGPTYEQYF; CDR3nt: TGTGCCAGCAGCCAACTACTGGGGCCAACCTACGAGCAGTACTTC
abundance: -; d_gene: -; j_gene: TRBJ2-7; v_gene: TRBV2; CDR3aa: CASSPSGAAEYF; CDR3nt: TGTGCCAGCAGCCCGAGTGGGGCCGCAGAGTACTTC
abundance: -; d_gene: -; j_gene: TRBJ2-2; v_gene: TRBV7-2; CDR3aa: CASIFPNTGELFF; CDR3nt: TGTGCCAGCATTTTCCCTAACACCGGGGAGCTGTTTTTT
abundance: -; d_gene: -; j_gene: TRBJ2-5; v_gene: TRBV9; CDR3aa: CASSVGGLRQETQYF; CDR3nt: TGTGCCAGCAGCGTAGGGGGGCTCAGGCAAGAGACCCAGTACTTC
abundance: -; d_gene: -; j_gene: TRBJ2-1; v_gene: TRBV27; CDR3aa: CASSFQLGGGHSYNEQFF; CDR3nt: TGTGCCAGCAGTTTTCAACTAGGGGGGGGGCACTCCTACAATGAGCAGTTCTTC
abundance: -; d_gene: TRBD1; j_gene: TRBJ1-3; v_gene: TRBV2; CDR3aa: CASRSDRVSGNTIYF; CDR3nt: TGTGCCAGCCGATCGGACAGGGTCTCTGGAAACACCATATATTTT
abundance: -; d_gene: -; j_gene: TRBJ1-3; v_gene: TRBV30; CDR3aa: CAWSHGGAGNTIYF; CDR3nt: TGTGCCTGGTCGCACGGGGGGGCTGGAAACACCATATATTTT
abundance: -; d_gene: TRBD1; j_gene: TRBJ2-1; v_gene: TRBV29-1; CDR3aa: CSPRPAQGVYNEQFF; CDR3nt: TGCAGCCCTCGGCCCGCACAGGGGGTCTACAATGAGCAGTTCTTC
abundance: -; d_gene: -; j_gene: TRBJ2-7; v_gene: TRBV9; CDR3aa: CASSVGVRSYEQYF; CDR3nt: TGTGCCAGCAGCGTAGGAGTGCGCTCCTACGAGCAGTACTTC
abundance: -; d_gene: TRBD1; j_gene: TRBJ2-1; v_gene: TRBV6-5; CDR3aa: CASSYAGGPYNEQFF; CDR3nt: TGTGCCAGCAGTTACGCAGGGGGCCCCTACAATGAGCAGTTCTTC
abundance: -; d_gene: -; j_gene: TRBJ2-7; v_gene: TRBV5-1; CDR3aa: CASSRGQIWVWEQYF; CDR3nt: TGCGCCAGCAGCCGCGGACAGATATGGGTCTGGGAGCAGTACTTC
abundance: few; d_gene: -; j_gene: TRBJ1-3; v_gene: TRBV28; CDR3aa: CASSPPLGGGGNTIYF; CDR3nt: TGTGCCAGCAGCCCCCCTCTCGGCGGTGGTGGAAACACCATATATTTT
abundance: -; d_gene: TRBD1; j_gene: TRBJ1-5; v_gene: TRBV2; CDR3aa: CASSEWTGGGNQPQHF; CDR3nt: TGTGCCAGCAGTGAATGGACAGGGGGCGGCAATCAGCCCCAGCATTTT
abundance: -; d_gene: -; j_gene: TRBJ2-1; v_gene: TRBV5-6; CDR3aa: CASSLGLSGQQFF; CDR3nt: TGTGCCAGCAGCTTGGGACTTAGCGGTCAGCAGTTCTTC
abundance: -; d_gene: -; j_gene: TRBJ1-4; v_gene: TRBV15; CDR3aa: CATSRGGGEKLFF; CDR3nt: TGTGCCACCAGCAGAGGGGGGGGCGAAAAACTGTTTTTT
abundance: -; d_gene: TRBD1; j_gene: TRBJ2-5; v_gene: TRBV5-1; CDR3aa: CASSSQGAETQYF; CDR3nt: TGCGCCAGCAGCTCACAGGGGGCTGAGACCCAGTACTTC
abundance: -; d_gene: -; j_gene: TRBJ1-5; v_gene: TRBV27; CDR3aa: CASSPTSIQGVLSQPQHF; CDR3nt: TGTGCCAGCAGTCCGACTTCCATACAGGGAGTTCTCAGTCAGCCCCAGCATTTT
abundance: -; d_gene: TRBD1; j_gene: TRBJ2-6; v_gene: TRBV5-1; CDR3aa: CASSLVRDRVTPGANVLTF; CDR3nt: TGCGCCAGCAGCTTGGTTCGGGACAGGGTTACTCCTGGGGCCAACGTCCTGACTTTC
abundance: -; d_gene: -; j_gene: TRBJ2-5; v_gene: TRBV4-3; CDR3aa: CASSQDLQGPGAQYF; CDR3nt: TGCGCCAGCAGCCAAGACCTACAGGGGCCGGGGGCCCAGTACTTC
abundance: -; d_gene: TRBD2; j_gene: TRBJ2-5; v_gene: TRBV2; CDR3aa: CASRGLAGTFQETQYF; CDR3nt: TGTGCCAGCAGAGGACTAGCGGGAACGTTCCAAGAGACCCAGTACTTC
abundance: -; d_gene: -; j_gene: TRBJ2-5; v_gene: TRBV6-5; CDR3aa: CASSYQGSGETQYF; CDR3nt: TGTGCCAGCAGTTACCAGGGGTCAGGGGAGACCCAGTACTTC
abundance: -; d_gene: -; j_gene: TRBJ2-5; v_gene: TRBV11-2; CDR3aa: CASSSGPIGGTQYF; CDR3nt: TGTGCCAGCAGCAGCGGACCTATCGGGGGGACCCAGTACTTC
abundance: -; d_gene: -; j_gene: TRBJ2-1; v_gene: TRBV5-8; CDR3aa: CASSHPETTFHHEQFF; CDR3nt: TGTGCCAGCAGTCATCCGGAGACTACCTTCCACCATGAGCAGTTCTTC
abundance: -; d_gene: TRBD2; j_gene: TRBJ2-7; v_gene: TRBV5-1; CDR3aa: CASSLGGTSGGTIYEQYF; CDR3nt: TGCGCCAGCAGCTTGGGCGGGACTAGCGGGGGGACTATCTACGAGCAGTACTTC
abundance: once; d_gene: TRBD1; j_gene: TRBJ2-2; v_gene: TRBV10-3; CDR3aa: CAIRTGTEGGELFF; CDR3nt: TGTGCCATCAGAACCGGGACAGAAGGCGGGGAGCTGTTTTTT
abundance: -; d_gene: TRBD1; j_gene: TRBJ1-2; v_gene: TRBV28; CDR3aa: CASSLTGGPRDYGYTF; CDR3nt: TGTGCCAGCAGTTTGACAGGGGGCCCAAGGGACTATGGCTACACCTTC
abundance: -; d_gene: -; j_gene: TRBJ2-2; v_gene: TRBV2; CDR3aa: CASTRLNTGELFF; CDR3nt: TGTGCCAGCACTCGCCTAAACACCGGGGAGCTGTTTTTT
abundance: -; d_gene: -; j_gene: TRBJ1-2; v_gene: TRBV6-6; CDR3aa: CASSYFDSYTF; CDR3nt: TGTGCCAGCAGTTACTTTGACAGCTACACCTTC
abundance: -; d_gene: -; j_gene: TRBJ2-3; v_gene: TRBV11-2; CDR3aa: CASSLALADTQYF; CDR3nt: TGTGCCAGCAGCTTAGCACTTGCAGATACGCAGTATTTT
abundance: -; d_gene: -; j_gene: TRBJ2-7; v_gene: TRBV4-3; CDR3aa: CASSQDIDSSYEQYF; CDR3nt: TGCGCCAGCAGCCAAGATATCGACAGCTCCTACGAGCAGTACTTC
abundance: -; d_gene: TRBD2; j_gene: TRBJ2-5; v_gene: TRBV29-1; CDR3aa: CSGGSGRGLAGAQETQYF; CDR3nt: TGCAGCGGGGGCAGTGGGCGGGGACTAGCGGGAGCCCAAGAGACCCAGTACTTC
abundance: -; d_gene: -; j_gene: TRBJ2-1; v_gene: TRBV7-2; CDR3aa: CASSPRSSSYNEQFF; CDR3nt: TGTGCCAGCAGCCCCCGTTCGAGCTCCTACAATGAGCAGTTCTTC
abundance: -; d_gene: TRBD1; j_gene: TRBJ1-6; v_gene: TRBV6-5; CDR3aa: CASTWGQGLDSPLHF; CDR3nt: TGTGCCAGCACCTGGGGACAGGGACTGGACTCACCCCTCCACTTT
abundance: -; d_gene: TRBD1; j_gene: TRBJ1-5; v_gene: TRBV19; CDR3aa: CASTRDRGIGTNQPQHF; CDR3nt: TGTGCCAGTACCAGAGACAGGGGTATCGGGACCAATCAGCCCCAGCATTTT
abundance: -; d_gene: -; j_gene: TRBJ2-3; v_gene: TRBV5-1; CDR3aa: CASSPRRVSSTDTQYF; CDR3nt: TGCGCCAGCAGCCCCCGGAGAGTATCTAGCACAGATACGCAGTATTTT
abundance: few; d_gene: TRBD1; j_gene: TRBJ1-2; v_gene: TRBV28; CDR3aa: CASRDIPQGGGYTF; CDR3nt: TGTGCCAGCAGAGATATTCCCCAGGGGGGTGGCTACACCTTC
abundance: -; d_gene: -; j_gene: TRBJ1-1; v_gene: TRBV5-1; CDR3aa: CASRSTVDNTEAFF; CDR3nt: TGCGCCAGTAGGTCGACAGTAGATAACACTGAAGCTTTCTTT
abundance: -; d_gene: TRBD2; j_gene: TRBJ2-7; v_gene: TRBV19; CDR3aa: CASSTQGLAGFYEQYF; CDR3nt: TGTGCCAGTAGTACCCAAGGACTAGCGGGGTTCTACGAGCAGTACTTC
abundance: -; d_gene: TRBD1; j_gene: TRBJ2-5; v_gene: TRBV30; CDR3aa: CAWSVRGHQETQYF; CDR3nt: TGTGCCTGGAGTGTAAGGGGGCACCAAGAGACCCAGTACTTC
abundance: -; d_gene: -; j_gene: TRBJ2-3; v_gene: TRBV11-3; CDR3aa: CASSLARGDTDTQYF; CDR3nt: TGTGCCAGCAGCTTAGCCAGGGGGGATACAGATACGCAGTATTTT
abundance: -; d_gene: TRBD1; j_gene: TRBJ2-7; v_gene: TRBV19; CDR3aa: CASSMGMRTGNEQYF; CDR3nt: TGTGCCAGTAGTATGGGTATGAGGACAGGGAACGAGCAGTACTTC
abundance: -; d_gene: TRBD1; j_gene: TRBJ1-2; v_gene: TRBV7-8; CDR3aa: CASSLRDRVAYGYTF; CDR3nt: TGTGCCAGCAGCTTACGGGACAGGGTTGCCTATGGCTACACCTTC